This T cell receptor beta chain was captured by sequencing in a study of T cell responses to AZD1222 COVID-19 vaccine. General study results and limits: The breadth and depth of Spike-specific TCRs increased once two AZD1222 doses had been given. Donors skewed white British and female; clonal diversity was possibly underestimated. Spike-wide vaccine-associated CD4 TCRs dominated at 160-218 and 743-854. Unmutated variant regions are reportedly the target of nearly half of TCRs that are spike-specific.

Germline values: CDR1 LGHDT, CDR2 YNNKEL (reference sequence). V lost 0 bases, J lost 4 bases, and 12 bases lay in between. This CDR3 is built from 16 residues. Using immunoSEQ multiplex PCR, the repertoire was profiled, and TCRdb retains in-frame clones only, with some absent. The data show 80,000 to 90,000 clones, under 95% seen once. This clone occurred once. Its cognate antigen is unknown. The rearrangement links TRBV3-1 (or the pseudogene TRBV3-2) to TRBJ2-2; no firm D call. The source of this sequence is an adult in good health. The sequences come from peripheral blood, collected on day 0 of MenACWY control vaccination. CDR3 sequence reads: CASSQDFGHFTGELFF. The CDR3 DNA reads TGTGCCAGCAGCCAAGATTTTGGGCATTTCACCGGGGAGCTGTTTTTT.